Below, one T cell receptor beta chain is given with its context. As yet, its antigen is unknown. Looked up from germline, CDR1 is MDHEN and CDR2 is SYDVKM. V was clipped by 1 base and J by 4 bases, with 4 bases between them. The CDR3 is made up of 12 amino acids. PCR involved 60 Vbeta and 13 Jbeta primers. The protocol was immunoSEQ multiplex PCR, while the TCRdb copy is restricted to in-frame clones and leaves out a portion. This table holds 150,000 to 200,000 clones, more than 60% found once. The sample comes from a study of cytomegalovirus exposure and HLA in healthy donors. Study results and limitations: Productive rates of about 87% or about 30% were seen for most TCR beta V segments in an earlier analysis. It was only CMV serostatus that was available as immune exposure information. Prediction of most subjects' HLA-A and HLA-B alleles by TCR beta sequences was reportedly accurate.

The clonotype was recovered from a man aged 35 to 55 in good health and CMV-seronegative. The material sequenced was PBMCs. The J gene is TRBJ1-1, the V gene TRBV28; no firm D call. CDR3 in amino acids: CASSLFGTEAFF. The CDR3 DNA reads as TGTGCCAGCAGTTTATTCGGCACTGAAGCTTTCTTT.